These 23 T cell receptor beta chains came from one sample sequenced in a study of CD8+CD57+ T cells in acquired aplastic anemia. TCR beta VDJ and CDR3 profiles were obtained from a genomic DNA template. TCRdb reprocessed the reads with MiXCR, giving one entry per CDR3 protein. The sample has about 160,000 distinct CDR3 sequences, around 40% seen once. Input material: sorted CD4+, CD8+, or CD8+CD57+ T cells (not recorded which) from PBMCs. The source of these receptors is a human donor in good health.

About this clonotype: Possible read error: a much larger clone is one base away. The conserved phenylalanine or tryptophan normally closing the CDR3 is absent here, so this likely arose from a read error. The chain couples TRBV12-3 or TRBV12-4 to TRBJ1-5, with a possible D match to TRBD1 (6 bases). The V end was cut by 6 bases, the J end by 0 bases, with 12 bases between. This CDR3 is 15 amino acids long. The CDR3 bases are TGTGCCAGCAGCCTTCGGACAGATAGCAATCAGCCCCAGCATTCT. Translating it yields CASSLRTDSNQPQHS.

This chain uses TRBV7-3 with TRBJ1-1; D ambiguous. Trimming removed 5 bases at V and 1 base at J, with 8 bases between. In germline, CDR1 is SGHTA, CDR2 FQGTGA. The CDR3 loop spans 13 amino acids. CDR3 residues: CASSEQKNTEAFF. The DNA for the CDR3 is TGTGCCAGCAGCGAACAGAAGAACACTGAAGCTTTCTTT.

This clonotype was found many times. V usage is TRBV7-9 and J usage is TRBJ1-4; a weak D match, TRBD1 (5 bases). V was pared by 1 base and J by 5 bases, with 11 bases between. CDR1 SEHNR and CDR2 FQNEAQ come from the germline V gene (reference sequence). The CDR3 length is 15 residues. CDR3 loop: CASSLVDSTNEKLFF. Here the CDR3 DNA reads TGTGCCAGCAGCTTAGTAGACAGTACCAATGAAAAACTGTTTTTT.

V usage is TRBV19 and J usage is TRBJ2-7, with unresolved D. The CDR3 loop spans 14 amino acids. Germline V gives CDR1 LNHDA, CDR2 SQIVND (reference sequence). V shed 4 bases and J shed 0 bases, with 10 bases lying between them. This chain's CDR3 is CASSTSTASYEQYF. CDR3 coding DNA: TGTGCCAGTAGTACGTCGACTGCCTCCTACGAGCAGTACTTC.

Ten or more counts support this clonotype. V usage is TRBV9 and J usage is TRBJ2-5; TRBD2 matches at 7 bases. The V and J ends lost 3 bases and 4 bases, in that order; junction bases with no gene match: 18. The CDR3 has 18 residues. The germline gives CDR1 SGDLS, CDR2 YYNGEE. CDR3 region: CASSDAAERGPIVETQYF. Written as DNA, the CDR3 is TGTGCCAGCAGCGACGCCGCAGAGCGGGGCCCAATTGTAGAGACCCAGTACTTC.

The gene calls are TRBV29-1 and TRBJ1-1; D gene uncertain. The V and J ends lost 6 bases and 1 base respectively, with 9 bases between them. The length of the CDR3 is 12 residues. Germline assignment: CDR1 SQVTM and CDR2 ANQGSEA. CDR3 sequence (DNA): TGCAGCGTCCTCCAGGAGAACACTGAAGCTTTCTTT. This codes for CSVLQENTEAFF.

About this clonotype itself: Just one base apart from a much larger clone, this may be a read error. CDR3 in amino acids: CSSTVAGRNTEAFF. The CDR3 DNA is TGTTCCAGCACCGTCGCAGGGCGAAACACTGAAGCTTTCTTT. This chain links TRBV12-3 or TRBV12-4 with TRBJ1-1, with a possible D match to TRBD1 (5 bases). There are 14 residues in the CDR3.

The chain is built from TRBV10-3 and TRBJ2-1; TRBD1 matches 12 bases. V was pared by 6 bases and J by 8 bases, with 5 bases of the junction left unmatched. This CDR3 is 14 amino acids long. Germline CDR1 ENHRY, CDR2 SYGVKD. The CDR3 sequence is CAIRSGQGAHEQFF. The CDR3 DNA follows: TGTGCCATCAGATCGGGACAGGGGGCGCATGAGCAGTTCTTC.

This clonotype was picked up one time. DNA of the CDR3: TGTGCCAGCAGCTTATCCGGACAGGTCGGTCAGCCCCAGCATTTT. Protein sequence: CASSLSGQVGQPQHF. This chain connects TRBV7-8 to TRBJ1-5, with 7 bases identical to TRBD1. After removal of 2 bases from V and 6 bases from J, the junction contained 7 bases not matched to a gene. Per germline, CDR1 SGHVS and CDR2 FQNEAQ. This CDR3 comprises 15 residues.

V is TRBV20-1 and J is TRBJ2-7, with 11 positions matching TRBD2. The CDR3 is 14 amino acids. J lost 4 bases, V lost 1 base, and 3 bases had no gene match. Per germline, CDR1 DFQATT and CDR2 SNEGSKA (reference sequence). The CDR3 DNA reads TGCAGTGCTAGAGCTACTAGCGGGAGATACGAGCAGTACTTC. This translates into CSARATSGRYEQYF.

Written as DNA, the CDR3 is TGTGCCAGTAGTACAACGGGCGCTTATAATTCACCCCTCCACTTT. This gives the protein CASSTTGAYNSPLHF. This chain links TRBV19 with TRBJ1-6; no clear D gene. V was pared by 4 bases and J by 4 bases, with 11 bases between. The CDR3 is 15 residues long. Germline V CDR1 and CDR2: LNHDA, SQIVND (reference sequence).

This clonotype appeared many times. The gene calls are TRBV6-6 and TRBJ1-6; TRBD1 might be the D (6 bases). The V gene lost 0 bases and the J gene lost 1 base, with 10 bases spanning the gap. The V gene's germline CDR1 is MNHNY and CDR2 SVGAGI (reference sequence). This CDR3 has 17 amino acids. The CDR3 DNA reads TGTGCCAGCAGTTACTCGAGGGGGGGGTCCTATAATTCACCCCTCCACTTT. This gives the protein CASSYSRGGSYNSPLHF.

This clonotype was recorded once. A read error may explain this, as a much larger clone is one base away. The chain joins TRBV12-3 or TRBV12-4 to TRBJ2-5; D perhaps matches TRBD2 (7 bases). This CDR3 is built from 14 residues. CDR3 sequence reads: CASADRGGAETRYF. In DNA form, the CDR3 reads TGTGCCAGCGCCGATCGCGGGGGCGCGGAGACCCGGTACTTC.

The V and J genes are TRBV5-6 and TRBJ1-1; D gene uncertain. Germline lookup yields CDR1 SGHDT and CDR2 YYEEEE. V was trimmed by 0 bases and J by 4 bases, leaving 10 bases between them. There are 14 residues in the CDR3. The CDR3 region is CASSLVTAGTEAFF. The CDR3 coding sequence is TGTGCCAGCAGCTTGGTTACAGCTGGCACTGAAGCTTTCTTT.

V is TRBV20-1 and J is TRBJ2-7; 10 bases line up with TRBD1. J was trimmed by 3 bases and V by 1 base; bases with no gene match: 0. The CDR3 runs to 13 residues. Germline lookup yields CDR1 DFQATT and CDR2 SNEGSKA (reference sequence). The CDR3 DNA reads as TGCAGTGCTAGAGGGACAGGGGGCTACGAGCAGTACTTC. Its protein is CSARGTGGYEQYF.

By share, this clonotype ranks as medium-sized (0.01 to 0.1%). This chain connects TRBV10-3 to TRBJ2-3; D uncertain. Germline loops: CDR1 ENHRY, CDR2 SYGVKD. The CDR3 has 14 amino acids. Trimming removed 0 bases from V and 8 bases from J, with 12 bases in between. The CDR3 region has the DNA TGTGCCATCAGTGAGTCCTCAGTAAAGGGTACGCAGTATTTT. Residues: CAISESSVKGTQYF.

In this sample, this clonotype turned up many times. This chain uses TRBV25-1 with TRBJ1-4; possible D gene TRBD1, 6 bases. Trimming took off 1 base at V and 2 bases at J, with 8 bases between the two ends. This CDR3 spans 15 amino acids. Germline assignment: CDR1 MGHDK and CDR2 SYGVNS. Here the CDR3 reads CASSEWGATNEKLFF. The CDR3 DNA reads as TGTGCCAGCAGTGAATGGGGGGCGACTAATGAAAAACTGTTTTTT.

V gene TRBV2 combines with J gene TRBJ2-5, with 12 bases fitting TRBD1. Germline V CDR1 and CDR2: SNHLY, FYNNEI. The V gene end was trimmed by 5 bases and the J gene end by 4 bases; junction bases not matched to a gene: 5. This CDR3 contains 15 residues. The CDR3 sequence is CASSRDRGQGETQYF. Here the CDR3 DNA reads TGTGCCAGCAGTCGGGACAGGGGGCAGGGAGAGACCCAGTACTTC.

At least ten counts were recorded for this clonotype. CDR3 amino acids: CASGLEPGELFF. The CDR3, as DNA: TGTGCTAGTGGTTTGGAACCCGGGGAGCTGTTTTTT. The V and J genes are TRBV12-5 and TRBJ2-2; no firm D call. V was pared by 1 base and J by 6 bases, with 3 bases between. CDR1 is LGHNT, CDR2 FRNRAP, per germline. This CDR3 spans 12 amino acids.

This clonotype was counted ten times or more. V is TRBV11-1 and J is TRBJ1-2; 10 nucleotides align to TRBD1. The J segment lost 7 bases and the V segment lost 3 bases, leaving 5 bases of the junction unmatched. The CDR3 consists of 14 residues. Germline CDR1 and CDR2: SGHAT and FQDESV (reference sequence). Here the CDR3 DNA reads TGTGCCAGCAGCTTGGACAGGGGGGATCTTGGCTACACCTTC. This translates into CASSLDRGDLGYTF.

The table lists this clonotype with many counts. The genes are TRBV4-1 and TRBJ1-1; the D gene is possibly TRBD1 (5 bases). Germline values: CDR1 MGHRA, CDR2 YSYEKL. V lost 0 bases and J 12 bases, leaving 14 bases between the germline ends. The CDR3 runs 13 residues. The CDR3 DNA reads TGCGCCAGCAGCCAAGAGGGGCAGGGTGGAACTTTCTTT. Translation gives CASSQEGQGGTFF.

This clonotype showed up many times. V usage is TRBV7-8 and J usage is TRBJ2-2; D is undetermined. The CDR3 sequence is 14 residues long. V was clipped by 0 bases and J by 1 base, with 3 bases between them. CDR1 and CDR2 from the germline V gene are SGHVS and FQNEAQ. CDR3 DNA sequence: TGTGCCAGCAGCTTAGCGAGGAACACCGGGGAGCTGTTTTTT. Amino acid sequence: CASSLARNTGELFF.

V gene TRBV29-1 combines with J gene TRBJ2-3, with D perhaps assigned TRBD1 or TRBD2 (6 bases each). From germline, CDR1 is SQVTM and CDR2 ANQGSEA. The V end was cut by 6 bases, the J end by 10 bases, with 14 bases between. CDR3 size: 11 residues. The CDR3 loop reads CSVQGGGPQYF. CDR3 bases: TGCAGCGTCCAAGGAGGGGGGCCGCAGTATTTT.